This T cell receptor (beta chain) came from a study of control samples from healthy donors and cancer patients. Repertoires were generated with immunoSEQ multiplex PCR, while TCRdb's copy carries only in-frame clones and drops some. Counted here are some 140,000 clones, roughly nine tenths occurring once; the ten biggest clones make up 8% to 9.5%. This CDR3 spans 15 amino acids. Germline V CDR1 and CDR2: SGHTA, FQGNSA. V was trimmed by 0 bases and J by 6 bases, leaving 12 bases between them. The receptor comes from a young woman in good health. The sample taken for sequencing was blood. The chain carries TRBV7-2 and TRBJ2-1, with D possibly being TRBD1 or TRBD2 (6 bases each). CDR3 DNA sequence: TGTGCCAGCAGCTTAGCGCTGGGGGGCGGCAATGAGCAGTTCTTC. It specifies CASSLALGGGNEQFF. Filled out from reference TRBV7-2 and TRBJ2-1, the complete variable domain reads GAGVSQSPSNKVTEKGKDVELRCDPISGHTALYWYRQSLGQGLEFLIYFQGNSAPDKSGLPSDRFSAERTGGSVSTLTIQRTQQEDSAVYLCASSLALGGGNEQFFGPGTRLTVL.